The 5 T cell receptor beta chains presented below share a single source sample, sequenced in a study of blood T cell repertoires in COVID-19. Assay used: immunoSEQ multiplex PCR; TCRdb lists only in-frame clones, some missing. The top ten clones hold 12% of a sample with about 150,000 clones, roughly 84% of them seen once. The sequencing input was peripheral blood. Receptor source: a woman aged 55-69 years with COVID-19, enrolled during active disease.

The chain is built from TRBV6-1 and TRBJ2-7, with 9 bases matching TRBD1. CDR3 size: 14 residues. The trim removed 2 bases at V and 12 bases at J, leaving 11 bases unmatched. From germline, CDR1 is MNHNS and CDR2 SASEGT. CDR3 sequence: CASSELGDRGGRYF. The CDR3 coding sequence is TGTGCCAGCAGTGAACTGGGTGACAGGGGGGGCCGGTACTTC.

The rearrangement joins TRBV19 to TRBJ1-5; D is uncertain. Trimming stripped 8 bases from V and 9 bases from J, with 14 bases between. From germline, CDR1 is LNHDA and CDR2 SQIVND (reference sequence). This CDR3 is built from 12 residues. The CDR3 DNA is TGTGCCAGTCGAGGAGGGAATGGGCCCCAGCATTTT. Translating gives CASRGGNGPQHF. The complete variable domain, with remaining parts taken from reference TRBV19 and TRBJ1-5, reads DGGITQSPKYLFRKEGQNVTLSCEQNLNHDAMYWYRQDPGQGLRLIYYSQIVNDFQKGDIAEGYSVSREKKESFPLTVTSAQKNPTAFYLCASRGGNGPQHFGDGTRLSIL.

J is TRBJ2-1 and V is TRBV4-2, with 8 nucleotides matching TRBD2. This CDR3 has 16 residues. In germline, CDR1 is LGHNA, CDR2 YNFKEQ. Trimming cost V 2 bases and J 8 bases; bases outside gene matches: 11. Here the CDR3 reads CASSQPLTGGQDEQFF. CDR3 DNA: TGTGCCAGCAGCCAACCCCTTACGGGGGGGCAGGATGAGCAGTTCTTC.

As regards this clone: The identical CDR3 is also encoded by other nucleotide sequences in the sample. The chain couples TRBV7-9 to TRBJ1-2, with D perhaps TRBD1 (5 bases). In germline, CDR1 is SEHNR, CDR2 FQNEAQ (reference sequence). This CDR3 comprises 12 residues. V lost 3 bases, J lost 4 bases, and 6 bases lay in between. Here the CDR3 reads CASSFDSYGYTF. CDR3 nucleotides: TGTGCCAGCAGCTTCGACAGCTATGGCTACACCTTC.

The chain links TRBV7-9 to TRBJ1-1, with a tentative D call TRBD1 (5 bases). The ends were cut back, 5 bases at V and 7 bases at J, with 8 bases in the middle. The CDR3 is 11 amino acids. Germline CDR1 reads SEHNR; CDR2 reads FQNEAQ (reference sequence). In DNA, the CDR3 is TGTGCCAGCAGCCGGGGGTTTGAAGCTTTCTTT. This gives the protein CASSRGFEAFF.